Listed below are T cell receptor beta chains from one sample, sequenced in a study of blood T cell repertoires in COVID-19. Sequencing used immunoSEQ multiplex PCR; TCRdb keeps in-frame clones, though not all of them. This table holds over 150,000 clones, around 79% found once. The sequenced material came from peripheral blood. Source of these receptors: an older man with acute or convalescent COVID-19. The CDR3 runs from the conserved cysteine through the conserved F or W. The order of the fields is V gene, J gene, D gene, clone size, CDR3 protein, CDR3 DNA. The D gene is left open where the match is weak. The listing skips clone size in some rows; elsewhere it reads once, few, many or a size class.

v_call: TRBV3-1/TRBV3-2
j_call: TRBJ1-3
d_call: TRBD1
clone_size: medium-sized
cdr3_aa: CASSQDRGQGPGNTIYF
cdr3_nt: TGTGCCAGCAGCCAAGACCGTGGACAGGGGCCTGGAAACACCATATATTTT

v_call: TRBV18
j_call: TRBJ1-1
d_call: TRBD1
clone_size: -
cdr3_aa: CASSPPFEQGAAREAFF
cdr3_nt: TGTGCCAGCTCACCACCTTTCGAGCAGGGGGCGGCCAGAGAAGCTTTCTTT

v_call: TRBV24-1
j_call: TRBJ2-5
d_call: -
clone_size: -
cdr3_aa: CATQYQETQYF
cdr3_nt: TGTGCCACACAATACCAAGAGACCCAGTACTTC

v_call: TRBV15
j_call: TRBJ2-4
d_call: -
clone_size: -
cdr3_aa: CATSRLRLGANIQYF
cdr3_nt: TGTGCCACCAGCCGGCTGCGACTCGGCGCAAACATTCAGTACTTC

v_call: TRBV7-9
j_call: TRBJ1-6
d_call: -
clone_size: -
cdr3_aa: CASSSRANYNSPLHF
cdr3_nt: TGTGCCAGCAGCTCGAGGGCTAACTATAATTCACCCCTCCACTTT

v_call: TRBV5-8
j_call: TRBJ1-1
d_call: TRBD1
clone_size: -
cdr3_aa: CASSLGDRGLGTEAFF
cdr3_nt: TGTGCCAGCAGCTTGGGGGACAGGGGGCTGGGTACTGAAGCTTTCTTT

v_call: TRBV7-9
j_call: TRBJ2-5
d_call: -
clone_size: -
cdr3_aa: CASSLAAGGGPSKAETQYF
cdr3_nt: TGTGCCAGCAGCTTAGCGGCAGGGGGAGGCCCATCAAAAGCGGAGACCCAGTACTTC

v_call: TRBV7-9
j_call: TRBJ2-2
d_call: -
clone_size: -
cdr3_aa: CASSRLRSDGPARTGELFF
cdr3_nt: TGTGCCAGCAGCCGACTTCGGAGTGACGGCCCTGCGAGGACCGGGGAGCTGTTTTTT

v_call: TRBV5-4
j_call: TRBJ2-3
d_call: -
clone_size: -
cdr3_aa: CASSFVSRGDTQYF
cdr3_nt: TGTGCCAGCAGCTTTGTTAGTAGGGGAGATACGCAGTATTTT

v_call: TRBV30
j_call: TRBJ2-7
d_call: TRBD1
clone_size: few
cdr3_aa: CAWSDPTGSYEQYF
cdr3_nt: TGTGCCTGGAGTGACCCGACAGGGAGTTACGAGCAGTACTTC

v_call: TRBV10-3
j_call: TRBJ2-5
d_call: TRBD2
clone_size: -
cdr3_aa: CAISLGAGGLETQYF
cdr3_nt: TGTGCCATCAGCTTGGGAGCGGGGGGGCTCGAGACCCAGTACTTC

v_call: TRBV18
j_call: TRBJ2-7
d_call: TRBD2
clone_size: -
cdr3_aa: CASSPPAGVFYEQYF
cdr3_nt: TGTGCCAGCTCACCCCCAGCGGGGGTATTTTACGAGCAGTACTTC

v_call: TRBV7-8
j_call: TRBJ1-2
d_call: -
clone_size: -
cdr3_aa: CASSPETAYGYTF
cdr3_nt: TGTGCCAGCAGCCCTGAGACAGCCTATGGCTACACCTTC

v_call: TRBV14
j_call: TRBJ1-3
d_call: -
clone_size: -
cdr3_aa: CASSQDLGDIRSGNTIYF
cdr3_nt: TGTGCCAGCAGCCAAGATCTCGGGGACATCCGCTCTGGAAACACCATATATTTT

v_call: TRBV6-5
j_call: TRBJ1-1
d_call: TRBD1
clone_size: -
cdr3_aa: CASSSGTVYLNTEAFF
cdr3_nt: TGTGCCAGCAGTTCAGGGACAGTGTACTTGAACACTGAAGCTTTCTTT

v_call: TRBV18
j_call: TRBJ1-3
d_call: -
clone_size: -
cdr3_aa: CASSPGISGNTIYF
cdr3_nt: TGTGCCAGCTCACCGGGCATCTCTGGAAACACCATATATTTT

v_call: TRBV19
j_call: TRBJ2-7
d_call: TRBD1
clone_size: once
cdr3_aa: CASSLVDRGTYEQYF
cdr3_nt: TGTGCCAGTAGTCTGGTGGACAGGGGTACCTACGAGCAGTACTTC

v_call: TRBV29-1
j_call: TRBJ2-1
d_call: -
clone_size: -
cdr3_aa: CSALLQGGSYNEQFF
cdr3_nt: TGCAGCGCCTTGTTACAGGGTGGTTCCTACAATGAGCAGTTCTTC

v_call: TRBV5-5
j_call: TRBJ1-5
d_call: TRBD1
clone_size: -
cdr3_aa: CASSLLLPTGGDQPQHF
cdr3_nt: TGTGCCAGCAGCTTGCTTTTACCAACAGGGGGCGATCAGCCCCAGCATTTT

v_call: TRBV7-8
j_call: TRBJ2-5
d_call: TRBD1
clone_size: -
cdr3_aa: CASSSGTGLGVTQYF
cdr3_nt: TGTGCCAGCAGCTCAGGGACAGGGCTAGGGGTGACCCAGTACTTC